One and the same sample provided the 20 T cell receptor beta chains below, sequenced in a study of blood T cell repertoires in COVID-19. Data came from immunoSEQ multiplex PCR; TCRdb stores just in-frame clones and leaves some out. This table has 250,000 to 350,000 clones, 90% appearing once. The sample comprised PBMCs or T cells enriched from blood (not recorded which). The receptor set was obtained from a woman aged 18-29 years with acute COVID-19.

The chain links TRBV7-6 to TRBJ1-4; 7 bases fit TRBD1. Losses at the gene ends were 4 bases for V and 8 bases for J; bases not matched to a gene: 7. The germline gives CDR1 SGHVS, CDR2 FNYEAQ. The CDR3 extends over 14 amino acids. CDR3 in DNA: TGTGCCAGCAGCTCGGGACAGTCTCAAGAAAAACTGTTTTTT. Amino acid sequence: CASSSGQSQEKLFF. Full variable domain (remainder filled in from reference TRBV7-6 and TRBJ1-4): GAGVSQSPRYKVTKRGQDVALRCDPISGHVSLYWYRQALGQGPEFLTYFNYEAQQDKSGLPNDRFSAERPEGSISTLTIQRTEQRDSAMYRCASSSGQSQEKLFFGSGTQLSVL.

The V and J genes are TRBV5-1 and TRBJ2-5, with 9 bases lining up with TRBD1. Germline assignment: CDR1 SGHRS and CDR2 YFSETQ. V trimming: 4 bases; J trimming: 5 bases; junction bases outside the gene matches: 6. This CDR3 is built from 14 residues. This chain's CDR3 is CASSPGTGYETQYF. Written as DNA, the CDR3 is TGCGCCAGCAGCCCCGGGACAGGGTATGAGACCCAGTACTTC.

V gene TRBV27 combines with J gene TRBJ1-4; possible D gene TRBD1, 6 bases. Trimming left V 6 bases short and J 3 bases short, with 20 bases between. The CDR3 is made up of 17 amino acids. CDR1 MNHEY and CDR2 SMNVEV come from the germline V gene (reference sequence). The CDR3 sequence: CASSRLRTAVSNEKLFF. For the CDR3, the DNA is TGTGCCAGCAGCCGGCTCAGGACAGCGGTATCTAATGAAAAACTGTTTTTT. Together with reference TRBV27 and TRBJ1-4, the CDR3 gives the full variable domain: EAQVTQNPRYLITVTGKKLTVTCSQNMNHEYMSWYRQDPGLGLRQIYYSMNVEVTDKGDVPEGYKVSRKEKRNFPLILESPSPNQTSLYFCASSRLRTAVSNEKLFFGSGTQLSVL.

This clone was counted only a few times. The chain couples TRBV6-5 to TRBJ2-7, with unresolved D. Trimming removed 0 bases from V and 0 bases from J, with 9 bases in between. This CDR3 is built from 15 residues. In germline, CDR1 is MNHEY, CDR2 SVGAGI. CDR3 sequence (DNA): TGTGCCAGCAGTTACTCGGGTTACAGCTCCTACGAGCAGTACTTC. Protein product: CASSYSGYSSYEQYF.

The J gene is TRBJ2-7, the V gene TRBV28; TRBD2 is a possible D gene (5 bases). In germline, CDR1 is MDHEN, CDR2 SYDVKM. V was pared by 6 bases and J by 2 bases, with 14 bases between. The CDR3 is 14 amino acids. The chain's CDR3 is CASRTTGVTYEQYF. CDR3 in DNA: TGTGCCAGCAGAACTACCGGGGTGACCTACGAGCAGTACTTC.

The chain employs TRBV11-2 and TRBJ1-1; D uncertain. The V end was cut by 3 bases, the J end by 4 bases, with 9 bases between. The CDR3 covers 13 residues. Germline V gene sequence: CDR1 SGHAT, CDR2 FQNNGV. CDR3 sequence reads: CASSFGEGTEAFF. CDR3 nucleotides: TGTGCCAGCAGCTTTGGGGAGGGCACTGAAGCTTTCTTT.

The J gene is TRBJ2-2, the V gene TRBV5-1, with D tentatively TRBD2 (5 bases). The ends were cut back, 4 bases at V and 8 bases at J, with 15 bases in the middle. The CDR3 is made up of 14 amino acids. CDR1 and CDR2 from the germline V gene are SGHRS and YFSETQ. As DNA, the CDR3 is TGCGCCAGCAGCCCCAGGACGGGGAAAGGGGAGCTGTTTTTT. This translates into CASSPRTGKGELFF.

The V call is TRBV3-1 (or the pseudogene TRBV3-2), the J call TRBJ1-1; D possibly corresponds to TRBD1 (6 bases). CDR1 is LGHDT and CDR2 is YNNKEL in the germline V gene (reference sequence). Trimming shortened V by 0 bases and J by 6 bases, and 11 bases separated the two germline ends. The CDR3 sequence is 14 residues long. The CDR3 sequence is CASSQERWTAEAFF. CDR3 sequence (DNA): TGTGCCAGCAGCCAAGAAAGGTGGACAGCTGAAGCTTTCTTT.

This clone was seen a single time. The chain has TRBV19 and TRBJ1-2, with D possibly TRBD1 on 6 matching bases. The V gene's germline CDR1 is LNHDA and CDR2 SQIVND (reference sequence). With 5 bases removed from V and 6 bases from J, the gap between germline ends came to 13 bases. There are 13 residues in the CDR3. CDR3 protein: CASSSGQRDGYTF. The CDR3 DNA is TGTGCCAGTAGTTCCGGACAGCGCGATGGCTACACCTTC.

The J gene is TRBJ1-2, the V gene TRBV6-5; TRBD1 aligns across 10 bases. V dropped 6 bases and J dropped 6; count of bases not matched to a gene: 7. There are 14 residues in the CDR3. CDR1 is MNHEY, CDR2 SVGAGI, per germline. CDR3 bases: TGTGCCAGCAGATTTACCGGGACAGGGGATGGCTACACCTTC. It codes for CASRFTGTGDGYTF.

The chain carries TRBV30 and TRBJ2-1; D is ambiguous. Trimming pared 7 bases from V and 0 bases from J, leaving 10 bases between. Germline-derived CDR1 and CDR2 are GTSNPN and SVGIG (reference sequence). The CDR3 consists of 13 residues. As DNA, the CDR3 is TGTGCCTCGACTCCTCACTCCTACAATGAGCAGTTCTTC. It specifies CASTPHSYNEQFF.

The genes are TRBV9 and TRBJ2-7; 9 nucleotides agree with TRBD1. V dropped 2 bases and J dropped 5; count of bases not matched to a gene: 11. The germline gives CDR1 SGDLS, CDR2 YYNGEE. The CDR3 length is 16 residues. As DNA, the CDR3 is TGTGCCAGCAGCGTTGACAGGGGGGCATCGCACGACGAGCAGTACTTC. Its translation: CASSVDRGASHDEQYF.

The rearrangement uses TRBV7-9 and TRBJ2-1, with 12 bases matching TRBD2. The trim removed 4 bases at V and 5 bases at J, leaving 9 bases unmatched. Germline V gene sequence: CDR1 SEHNR, CDR2 FQNEAQ (reference sequence). The CDR3 covers 17 residues. CDR3 coding DNA: TGTGCCAGCAGCTCCGTGACTAGCGGGAGTATCAACAATGAGCAGTTCTTC. This codes for CASSSVTSGSINNEQFF.

The chain links TRBV5-6 to TRBJ1-1, with 7 nucleotides matching TRBD1. Germline V gives CDR1 SGHDT, CDR2 YYEEEE. Unmatched junction bases numbered 11, after V lost 4 bases and J lost 5 bases. This CDR3 region has 15 residues. CDR3 sequence (DNA): TGTGCCAGCAGCCAGGGGACAGACATAGGGACTGAAGCTTTCTTT. Its translation: CASSQGTDIGTEAFF.

The rearrangement uses TRBV5-6 and TRBJ2-1; 10 nucleotides agree with TRBD1. This CDR3 has 16 amino acids. The germline gives CDR1 SGHDT, CDR2 YYEEEE. The V segment lost 4 bases and the J segment 2 bases; nucleotides outside the gene matches: 6. DNA for the CDR3: TGTGCCAGCAGCGCCGGGACAGGGGAAACCTACAATGAGCAGTTCTTC. Translating it yields CASSAGTGETYNEQFF. The full variable domain, its missing parts supplied by reference TRBV5-6 and TRBJ2-1, is DAGVTQSPTHLIKTRGQQVTLRCSPKSGHDTVSWYQQALGQGPQFIFQYYEEEERQRGNFPDRFSGHQFPNYSSELNVNALLLGDSALYLCASSAGTGETYNEQFFGPGTRLTVL.

This chain uses TRBV5-1 with TRBJ1-5; TRBD1 might be the D (5 bases). CDR1 is SGHRS and CDR2 is YFSETQ in the germline V gene. The CDR3 covers 14 residues. Trimming cost V 5 bases and J 0 bases, with 9 bases left between them. CDR3 bases: TGCGCCAGCAGAGAAGGGGATAGCAATCAGCCCCAGCATTTT. The encoded protein is CASREGDSNQPQHF.

This clone came up once. The chain couples TRBV9 to TRBJ2-5, with TRBD2 matching 13 bases. Germline V lookup: CDR1 SGDLS, CDR2 YYNGEE. The junction had 10 bases not matched to a gene; V was cut back by 0 bases and J by 5 bases. This CDR3 comprises 18 residues. The CDR3 spells CASSVEGGLAGAGETQYF. The CDR3 DNA reads TGTGCCAGCAGCGTAGAGGGAGGACTAGCGGGAGCCGGTGAGACCCAGTACTTC.

This clone was found a few times. The rearrangement uses TRBV19 and TRBJ1-2, with a tentative D call TRBD1 (5 bases). The CDR3 contains 18 residues. V was pared by 7 bases and J by 9 bases, with 33 bases between. Germline V lookup: CDR1 LNHDA, CDR2 SQIVND (reference sequence). The CDR3 nucleotides read TGTGCCAGTACCAAAAACTCTCGGAGGAAAAGGGACTCTGAGAGCTACACCTTC. Translated, it gives CASTKNSRRKRDSESYTF.

J is TRBJ1-6 and V is TRBV28, with D possibly matching TRBD1 (6 bases). Germline assignment: CDR1 MDHEN and CDR2 SYDVKM. Trimming removed 5 bases at V and 7 bases at J, with 15 bases between. The CDR3 sequence is 15 residues long. The CDR3 DNA follows: TGTGCCAGCAGTCTACAGGGAATTGGAAATTCACCCCTCCACTTT. The encoded protein is CASSLQGIGNSPLHF.

The chain is built from TRBV2 and TRBJ1-5; D remains ambiguous. V was cut by 1 base and J by 2 bases, with 6 bases left in between. The CDR3 has 14 residues. The germline V gene has CDR1 SNHLY and CDR2 FYNNEI. Here the CDR3 reads CASSEGIRNQPQHF. DNA for the CDR3: TGTGCCAGCAGTGAAGGTATTCGCAATCAGCCCCAGCATTTT.